A selection of T cell receptor beta chains follows, all from one sample in a study of PD-1 blockade in mismatch repair-deficient tumors. TCRdb keeps only in-frame clones here, not all; method: immunoSEQ multiplex PCR. The table shows about 84,000 clones, with 81% occurring only once. The sample in question was peripheral blood, obtained 12 weeks after starting pembrolizumab. The receptors shown here come from an adult with mismatch repair-deficient cancer. CDR3s include the opening cysteine and the closing phenylalanine or tryptophan. The order of the fields is J gene, V gene, D gene, clone size, CDR3 DNA, CDR3 protein. A D gene is named only where the DNA matches it firmly. Clone size, where shown, is once, few, many, or a class for clones that have expanded.

>TRBJ1-5|TRBV6-1|TRBD1|NA
TGTGCCAGCAGTGCAGGGGGGAGCAATCAGCCCCAGCATTTT
CASSAGGSNQPQHF
>TRBJ2-6|TRBV5-1|TRBD1|NA
TGCGCCAGCGGAGGACAGGGAGATTCTGGGGCCAACGTCCTGACTTTC
CASGGQGDSGANVLTF
>TRBJ1-5|TRBV6-6|NA|NA
TGTGCCAGCAGTACGAAGGGGGTTCGAAATCAGCCCCAGCATTTT
CASSTKGVRNQPQHF
>TRBJ2-6|TRBV6-1|TRBD2|NA
TGTGCCAGCAGTGGGGTGGCGGGAGTGATAACTGGGGCCAACGTCCTGACTTTC
CASSGVAGVITGANVLTF
>TRBJ1-2|TRBV11-2|NA|NA
TGTGCCAGCAGCTTGGGACTCCTTTTGAACTTC
CASSLGLLLNF
>TRBJ1-2|TRBV29-1|NA|NA
TGCAGCGTTGAGGAGGGTGGCTACACCTTC
CSVEEGGYTF
>TRBJ2-1|TRBV4-3|NA|few
TGCGCCAGCAGCCAAGATAGATCGAATGAGCAGTTCTTC
CASSQDRSNEQFF
>TRBJ2-1|TRBV7-2|NA|NA
TGTGCCAGCAGCCACAACACGGGGGCTGAGCAGTTCTTC
CASSHNTGAEQFF
>TRBJ2-3|TRBV2|NA|NA
TGTGCCAGCAGTGACAGGGGGAGGACAGATACGCAGTATTTT
CASSDRGRTDTQYF
>TRBJ1-4|TRBV7-9|NA|NA
TGTGCCAGCAGCCTCTCCGGGGGGGGTGAAAAACTGTTTTTT
CASSLSGGGEKLFF
>TRBJ2-1|TRBV4-1|NA|NA
TGCGCCAGCAGCCAAGAATCTCGGGTATCTGAGCAGTTCTTC
CASSQESRVSEQFF
>TRBJ1-5|TRBV6-5|NA|NA
TGTGCCAGCAGTTCCGGACAGCCCTGGGGCAATCAGCCCCAGCATTTT
CASSSGQPWGNQPQHF
>TRBJ2-2|TRBV11-3|NA|NA
TGTGCCAGCAGCCACAGAGTTCGGGACACCGGGGAGCTGTTTTTT
CASSHRVRDTGELFF
>TRBJ1-2|TRBV7-9|NA|NA
TGTGCCAGCAGCTTAGGATCAGGGGAAGCTAACTATGGCTACACCTTC
CASSLGSGEANYGYTF
>TRBJ2-7|TRBV19|NA|NA
TGTGCCAGTAGTATAGGGGTCGATCCGTCCTACGAGCAGTACTTC
CASSIGVDPSYEQYF
>TRBJ2-3|TRBV30|NA|NA
TGTGCCTGGAGCGAGGAGTCGGATACGCAGTATTTT
CAWSEESDTQYF
>TRBJ2-7|TRBV11-2|NA|NA
TGTGCCAGCGCAGGCCTAGGGGGGGCCGGGTCCGAGCAGTACTTC
CASAGLGGAGSEQYF
>TRBJ2-3|TRBV13|NA|NA
TGTGCCAGCAGCCGGGGGGCGGCTAGCACAGATACGCAGTATTTT
CASSRGAASTDTQYF
>TRBJ1-1|TRBV11-2|NA|NA
TGTGCCAGCAGCTTTACAGGGTACACTGAAGCTTTCTTT
CASSFTGYTEAFF
>TRBJ2-3|TRBV19|NA|NA
TGTGCCAGTACCGCAGGGAGATCCACAGATACGCAGTATTTT
CASTAGRSTDTQYF
>TRBJ1-5|TRBV11-2|NA|NA
TGTGCCAGCAGCTCAAATCCAGGGCGACCCCAGCATTTT
CASSSNPGRPQHF
>TRBJ2-7|TRBV13|TRBD2|NA
TGTGCCAGCAGCTCCCTAGCGGGAACTCTCTCCTACGAGCAGTACTTC
CASSSLAGTLSYEQYF
>TRBJ2-7|TRBV27|NA|NA
TGTGCCAGCAGGGGCGTGGGGAAGAGCTCCTACGAGCAGTACTTC
CASRGVGKSSYEQYF
>TRBJ1-2|TRBV30|NA|once
TGTGCCTGGAGTGTGTCGGAGAACTATGGCTACACCTTC
CAWSVSENYGYTF